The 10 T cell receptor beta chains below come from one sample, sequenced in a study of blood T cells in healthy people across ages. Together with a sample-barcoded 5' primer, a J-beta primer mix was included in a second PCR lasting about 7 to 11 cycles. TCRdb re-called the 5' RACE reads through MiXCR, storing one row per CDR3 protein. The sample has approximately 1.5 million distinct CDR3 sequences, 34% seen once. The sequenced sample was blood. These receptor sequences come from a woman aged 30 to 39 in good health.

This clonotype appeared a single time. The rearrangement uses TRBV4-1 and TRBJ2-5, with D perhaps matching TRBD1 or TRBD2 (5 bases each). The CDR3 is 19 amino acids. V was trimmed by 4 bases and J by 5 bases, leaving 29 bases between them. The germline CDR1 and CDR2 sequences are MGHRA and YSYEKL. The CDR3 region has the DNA TGCGCCAGCAGCCCCTGGGGGAGAAAGGGTCCCGGGGACGAGGAGACCCAGTACTTC. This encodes CASSPWGRKGPGDEETQYF.

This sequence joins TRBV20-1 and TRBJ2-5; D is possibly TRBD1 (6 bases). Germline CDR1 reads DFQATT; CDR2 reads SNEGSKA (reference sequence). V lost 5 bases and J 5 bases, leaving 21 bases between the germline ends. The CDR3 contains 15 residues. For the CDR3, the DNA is TGCAGTGCTTTCCTACAGGGCCGGCGACGGGAGACCCAGTACTTC. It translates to CSAFLQGRRRETQYF.

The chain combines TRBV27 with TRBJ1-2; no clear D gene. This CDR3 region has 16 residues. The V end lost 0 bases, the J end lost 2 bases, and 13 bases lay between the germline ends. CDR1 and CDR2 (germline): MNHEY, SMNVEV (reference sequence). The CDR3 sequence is CASSLSPPTKNYGYTF. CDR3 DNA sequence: TGTGCCAGCAGTTTATCGCCTCCGACAAAGAACTATGGCTACACCTTC.

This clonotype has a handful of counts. The CDR3 bases are TGTGCCAGCAGCTTAGTTCGCGGTAGCCTCGAATATGGCTACACCTTC. Encoded protein: CASSLVRGSLEYGYTF. This chain uses TRBV7-9 with TRBJ1-2; D uncertain. The CDR3 runs 16 residues. Trimming took 1 base from V and 5 from J, leaving 17 bases between them. Germline-derived CDR1 and CDR2 are SEHNR and FQNEAQ (reference sequence).

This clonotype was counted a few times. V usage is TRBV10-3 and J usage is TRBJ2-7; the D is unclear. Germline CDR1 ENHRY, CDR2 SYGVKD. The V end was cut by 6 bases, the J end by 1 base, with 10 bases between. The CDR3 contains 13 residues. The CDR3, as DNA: TGTGCCATCAGGGACGTCAGTTCCTACGAGCAGTACTTC. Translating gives CAIRDVSSYEQYF.

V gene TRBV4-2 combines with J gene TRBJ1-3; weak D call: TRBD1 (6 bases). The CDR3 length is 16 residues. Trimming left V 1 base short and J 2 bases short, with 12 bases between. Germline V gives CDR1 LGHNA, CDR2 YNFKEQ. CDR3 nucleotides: TGTGCCAGCAGCCAAGTTCAACAGGGTGCTGGAAACACCATATATTTT. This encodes CASSQVQQGAGNTIYF.

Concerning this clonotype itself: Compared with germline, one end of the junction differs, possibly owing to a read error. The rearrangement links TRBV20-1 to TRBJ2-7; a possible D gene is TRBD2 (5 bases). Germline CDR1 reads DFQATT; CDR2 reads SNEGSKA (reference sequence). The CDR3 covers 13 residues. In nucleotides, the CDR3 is TGCAGTACTAGAGTTCCCCTCTCCTACGAGCAGTACTTC. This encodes CSTRVPLSYEQYF.

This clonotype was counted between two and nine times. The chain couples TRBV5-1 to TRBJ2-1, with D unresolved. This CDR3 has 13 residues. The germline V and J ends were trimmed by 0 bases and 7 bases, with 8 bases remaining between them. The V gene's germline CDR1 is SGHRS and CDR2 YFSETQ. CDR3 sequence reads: CASSLVVQNEQFF. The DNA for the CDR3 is TGCGCCAGCAGCTTGGTAGTCCAAAATGAGCAGTTCTTC.

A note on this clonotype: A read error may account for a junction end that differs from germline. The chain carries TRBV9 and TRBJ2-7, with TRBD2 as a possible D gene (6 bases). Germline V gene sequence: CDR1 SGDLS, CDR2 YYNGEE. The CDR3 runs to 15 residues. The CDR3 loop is CASSPRLEVSDEQYF. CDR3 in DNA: TGTGCCAGCAGCCCCAGACTAGAGGTCTCCGACGAGCAGTACTTC.

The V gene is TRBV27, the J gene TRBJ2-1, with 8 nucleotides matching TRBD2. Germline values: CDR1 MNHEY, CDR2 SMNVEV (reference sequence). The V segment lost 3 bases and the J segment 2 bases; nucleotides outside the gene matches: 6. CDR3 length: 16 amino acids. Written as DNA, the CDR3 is TGTGCCAGCAGTTTCCTTAGCGGGATCACCTACAATGAGCAGTTCTTC. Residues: CASSFLSGITYNEQFF.